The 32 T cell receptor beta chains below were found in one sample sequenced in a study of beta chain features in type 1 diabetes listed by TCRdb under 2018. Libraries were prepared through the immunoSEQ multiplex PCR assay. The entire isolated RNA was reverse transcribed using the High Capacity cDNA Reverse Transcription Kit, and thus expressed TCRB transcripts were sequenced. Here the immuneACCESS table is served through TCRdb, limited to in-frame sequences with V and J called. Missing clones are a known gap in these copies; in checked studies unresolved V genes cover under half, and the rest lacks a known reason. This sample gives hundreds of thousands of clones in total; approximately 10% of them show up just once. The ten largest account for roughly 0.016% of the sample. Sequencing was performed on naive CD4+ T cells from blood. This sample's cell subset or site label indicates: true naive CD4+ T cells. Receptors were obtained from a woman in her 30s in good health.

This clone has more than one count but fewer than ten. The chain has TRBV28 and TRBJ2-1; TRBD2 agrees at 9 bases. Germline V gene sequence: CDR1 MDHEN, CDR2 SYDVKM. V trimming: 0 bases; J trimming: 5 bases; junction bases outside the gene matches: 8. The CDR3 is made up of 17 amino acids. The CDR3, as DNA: TGTGCCAGCAGTTTATGGGTAGCGGGAGACCCGAACAATGAGCAGTTCTTC. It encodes CASSLWVAGDPNNEQFF.

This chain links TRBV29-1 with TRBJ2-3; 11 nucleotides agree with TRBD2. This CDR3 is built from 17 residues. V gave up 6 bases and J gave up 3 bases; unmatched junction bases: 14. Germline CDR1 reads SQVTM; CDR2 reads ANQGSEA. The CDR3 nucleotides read TGCAGCGTAGTCGACCATGCCGGGACTAGCGGAACAGATACGCAGTATTTT. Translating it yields CSVVDHAGTSGTDTQYF.

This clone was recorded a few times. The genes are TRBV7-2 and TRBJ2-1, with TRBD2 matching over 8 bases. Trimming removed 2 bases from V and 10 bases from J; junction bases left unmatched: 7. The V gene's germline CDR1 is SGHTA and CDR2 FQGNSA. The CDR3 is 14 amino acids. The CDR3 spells CASSLIGRAIEQFF. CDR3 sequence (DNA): TGTGCCAGCAGCTTAATCGGGAGGGCTATAGAGCAGTTCTTC.

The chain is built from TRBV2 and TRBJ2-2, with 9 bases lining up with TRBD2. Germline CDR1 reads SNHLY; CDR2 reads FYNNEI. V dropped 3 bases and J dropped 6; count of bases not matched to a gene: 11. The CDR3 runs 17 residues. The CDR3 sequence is CASSDSDSGRGAGELFF. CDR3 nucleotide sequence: TGTGCCAGCAGTGACTCGGATAGCGGGAGAGGCGCCGGGGAGCTGTTTTTT.

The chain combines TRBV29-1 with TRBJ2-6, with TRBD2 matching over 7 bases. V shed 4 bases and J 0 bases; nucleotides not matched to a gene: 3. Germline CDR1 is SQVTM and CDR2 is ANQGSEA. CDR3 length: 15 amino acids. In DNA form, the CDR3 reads TGCAGCGTTGTGGGGGGGGTCTCTGGGGCCAACGTCCTGACTTTC. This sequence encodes CSVVGGVSGANVLTF.

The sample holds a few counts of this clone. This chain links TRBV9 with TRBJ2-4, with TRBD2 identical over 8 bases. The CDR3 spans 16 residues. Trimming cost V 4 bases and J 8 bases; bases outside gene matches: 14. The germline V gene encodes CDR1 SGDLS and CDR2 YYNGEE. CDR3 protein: CASSPSTPGLVDIQYF. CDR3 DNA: TGTGCCAGCAGCCCCTCCACTCCGGGACTAGTAGACATTCAGTACTTC.

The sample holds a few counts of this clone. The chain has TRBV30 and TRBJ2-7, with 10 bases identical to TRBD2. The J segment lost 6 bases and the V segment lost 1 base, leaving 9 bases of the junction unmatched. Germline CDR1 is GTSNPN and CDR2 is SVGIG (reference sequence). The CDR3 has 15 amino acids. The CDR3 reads CAWSEFLAGAFEQYF. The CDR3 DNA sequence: TGTGCCTGGAGTGAGTTCCTAGCGGGAGCCTTCGAGCAGTACTTC.

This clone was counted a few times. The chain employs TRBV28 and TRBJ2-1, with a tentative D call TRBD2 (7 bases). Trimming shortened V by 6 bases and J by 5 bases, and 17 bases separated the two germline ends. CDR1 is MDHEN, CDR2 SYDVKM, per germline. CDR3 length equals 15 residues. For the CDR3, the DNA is TGTGCCAGCAGAACGGGGGCTAGCGGAGACAATGAGCAGTTCTTC. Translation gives CASRTGASGDNEQFF.

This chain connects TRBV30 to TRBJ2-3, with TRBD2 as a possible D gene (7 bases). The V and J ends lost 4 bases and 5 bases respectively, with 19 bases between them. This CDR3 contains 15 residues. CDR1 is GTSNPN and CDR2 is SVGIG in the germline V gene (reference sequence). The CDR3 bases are TGTGCCTGGAACGTACCGGGGGGCTTTGAAGATACGCAGTATTTT. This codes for CAWNVPGGFEDTQYF.

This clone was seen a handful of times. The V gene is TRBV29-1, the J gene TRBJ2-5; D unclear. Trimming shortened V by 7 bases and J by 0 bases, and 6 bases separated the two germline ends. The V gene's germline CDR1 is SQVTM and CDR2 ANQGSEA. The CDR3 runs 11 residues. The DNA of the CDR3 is TGCAGCGCACATGACCAAGAGACCCAGTACTTC. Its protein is CSAHDQETQYF.

The CDR3 loop is CATSRDQMTGNPYEQYF. The CDR3 DNA is TGTGCCACCAGCAGAGATCAGATGACAGGGAACCCCTACGAGCAGTACTTC. J is TRBJ2-7 and V is TRBV15; 7 bases match TRBD1. Germline assignment: CDR1 LNHNV and CDR2 YYDKDF (reference sequence). Unmatched junction bases numbered 10, after V lost 0 bases and J lost 2 bases. This CDR3 is 17 amino acids long.

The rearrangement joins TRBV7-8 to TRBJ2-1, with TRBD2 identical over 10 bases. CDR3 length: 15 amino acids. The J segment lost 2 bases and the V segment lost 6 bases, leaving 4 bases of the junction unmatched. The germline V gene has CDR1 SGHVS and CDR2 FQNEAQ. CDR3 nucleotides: TGTGCCAGCAGTCCTAGCGGGGGAACCTACAATGAGCAGTTCTTC. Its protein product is CASSPSGGTYNEQFF.

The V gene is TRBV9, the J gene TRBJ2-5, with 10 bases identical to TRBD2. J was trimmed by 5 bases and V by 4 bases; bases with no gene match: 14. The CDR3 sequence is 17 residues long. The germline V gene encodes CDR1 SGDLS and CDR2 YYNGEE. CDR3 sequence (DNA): TGTGCCAGCAGCCCTCAGGGGAGCGGGAGGGCCTTGGAGACCCAGTACTTC. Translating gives CASSPQGSGRALETQYF.

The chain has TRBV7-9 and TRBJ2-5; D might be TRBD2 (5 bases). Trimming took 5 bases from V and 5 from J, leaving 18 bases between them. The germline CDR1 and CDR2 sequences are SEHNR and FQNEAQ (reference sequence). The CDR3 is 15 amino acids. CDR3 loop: CASSRVGARRETQYF. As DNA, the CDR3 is TGTGCCAGCAGCCGGGTGGGAGCCCGGAGGGAGACCCAGTACTTC.

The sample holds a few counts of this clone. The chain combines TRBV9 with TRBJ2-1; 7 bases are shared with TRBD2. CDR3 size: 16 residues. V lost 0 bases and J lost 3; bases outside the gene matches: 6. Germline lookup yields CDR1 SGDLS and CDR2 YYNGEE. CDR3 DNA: TGTGCCAGCAGCGTAGATGCGGGAGAAATCTACAATGAGCAGTTCTTC. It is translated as CASSVDAGEIYNEQFF.

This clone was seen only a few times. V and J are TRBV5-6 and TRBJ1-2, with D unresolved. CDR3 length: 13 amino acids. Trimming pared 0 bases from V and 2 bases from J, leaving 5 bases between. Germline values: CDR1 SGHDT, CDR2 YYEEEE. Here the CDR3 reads CASSLGRNYGYTF. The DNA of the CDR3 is TGTGCCAGCAGCTTGGGCCGGAACTATGGCTACACCTTC.

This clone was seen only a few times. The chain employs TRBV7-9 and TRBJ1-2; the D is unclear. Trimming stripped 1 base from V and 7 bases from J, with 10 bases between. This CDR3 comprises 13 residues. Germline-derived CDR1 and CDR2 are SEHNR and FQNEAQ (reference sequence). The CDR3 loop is CASSLVSETGYTF. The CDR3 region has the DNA TGTGCCAGCAGCTTAGTGAGCGAGACTGGCTACACCTTC.

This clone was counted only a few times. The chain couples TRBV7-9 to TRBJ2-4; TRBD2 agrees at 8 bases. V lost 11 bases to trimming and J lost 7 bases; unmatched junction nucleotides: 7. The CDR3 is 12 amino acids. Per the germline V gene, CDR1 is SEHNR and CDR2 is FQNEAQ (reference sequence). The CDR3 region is CAAAGGGNIQYF. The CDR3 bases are TGTGCCGCCGCGGGGGGAGGGAACATTCAGTACTTC.

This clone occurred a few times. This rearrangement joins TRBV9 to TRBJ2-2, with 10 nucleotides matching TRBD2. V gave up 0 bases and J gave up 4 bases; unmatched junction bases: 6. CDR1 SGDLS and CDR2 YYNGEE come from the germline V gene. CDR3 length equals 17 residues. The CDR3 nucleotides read TGTGCCAGCAGCGTAGGTAGCGGGAGGTACGCCACCGGGGAGCTGTTTTTT. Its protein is CASSVGSGRYATGELFF.

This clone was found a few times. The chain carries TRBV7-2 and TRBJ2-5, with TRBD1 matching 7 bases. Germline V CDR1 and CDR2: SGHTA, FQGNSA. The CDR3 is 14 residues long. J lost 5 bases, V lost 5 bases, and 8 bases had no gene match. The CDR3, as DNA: TGTGCCAGCAGCGCCCCTGGGACAGCCGAGACCCAGTACTTC. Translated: CASSAPGTAETQYF.

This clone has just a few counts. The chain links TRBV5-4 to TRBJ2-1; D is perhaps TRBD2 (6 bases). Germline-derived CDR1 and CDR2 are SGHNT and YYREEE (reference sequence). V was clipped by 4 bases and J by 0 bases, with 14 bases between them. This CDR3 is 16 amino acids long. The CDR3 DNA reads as TGTGCCAGCAGCCTGGAGGGACTCAGCTCCTACAATGAGCAGTTCTTC. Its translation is CASSLEGLSSYNEQFF. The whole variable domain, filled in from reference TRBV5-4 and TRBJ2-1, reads ETGVTQSPTHLIKTRGQQVTLRCSSQSGHNTVSWYQQALGQGPQFIFQYYREEENGRGNFPPRFSGLQFPNYSSELNVNALELDDSALYLCASSLEGLSSYNEQFFGPGTRLTVL.

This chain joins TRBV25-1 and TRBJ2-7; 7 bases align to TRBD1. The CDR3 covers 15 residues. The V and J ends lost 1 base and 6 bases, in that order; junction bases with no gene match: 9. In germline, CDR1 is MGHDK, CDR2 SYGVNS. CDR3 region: CASSESGGKGFEQYF. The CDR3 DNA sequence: TGTGCCAGCAGTGAATCAGGGGGTAAAGGTTTCGAGCAGTACTTC.

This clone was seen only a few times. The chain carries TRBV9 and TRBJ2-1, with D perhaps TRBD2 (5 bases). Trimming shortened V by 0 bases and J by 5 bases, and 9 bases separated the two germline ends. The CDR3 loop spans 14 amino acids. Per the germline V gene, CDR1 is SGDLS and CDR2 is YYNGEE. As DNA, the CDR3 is TGTGCCAGCAGCGTAGTAGGACTTGACAATGAGCAGTTCTTC. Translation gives CASSVVGLDNEQFF.

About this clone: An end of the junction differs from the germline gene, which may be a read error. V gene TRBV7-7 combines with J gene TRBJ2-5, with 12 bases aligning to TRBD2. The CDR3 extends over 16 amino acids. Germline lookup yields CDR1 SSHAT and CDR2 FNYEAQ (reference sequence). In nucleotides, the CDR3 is TGTGCTAGCAGTAAAGGACTAGCGGGGCCCCAAGAGACCCAGTACTTC. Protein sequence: CASSKGLAGPQETQYF.

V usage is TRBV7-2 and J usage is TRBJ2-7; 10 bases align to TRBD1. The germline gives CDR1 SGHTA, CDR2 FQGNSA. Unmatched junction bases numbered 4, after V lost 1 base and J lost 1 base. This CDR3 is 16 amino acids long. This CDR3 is CASSLVPGQGSYEQYF. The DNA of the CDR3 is TGTGCCAGCAGCTTAGTCCCGGGACAGGGGTCCTACGAGCAGTACTTC.

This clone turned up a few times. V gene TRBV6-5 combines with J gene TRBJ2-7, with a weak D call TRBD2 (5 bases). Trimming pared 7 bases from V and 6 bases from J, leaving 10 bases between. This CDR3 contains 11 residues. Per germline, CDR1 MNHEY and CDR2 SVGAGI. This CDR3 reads CASTRDFEQYF. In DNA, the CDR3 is TGTGCCAGCACGAGGGATTTCGAGCAGTACTTC.

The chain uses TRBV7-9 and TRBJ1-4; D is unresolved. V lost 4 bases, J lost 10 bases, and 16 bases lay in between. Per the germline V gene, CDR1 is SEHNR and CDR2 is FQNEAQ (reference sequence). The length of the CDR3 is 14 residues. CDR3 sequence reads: CASSSQANEGKLFF. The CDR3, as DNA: TGTGCCAGCAGCTCCCAGGCTAATGAGGGAAAACTGTTTTTT.

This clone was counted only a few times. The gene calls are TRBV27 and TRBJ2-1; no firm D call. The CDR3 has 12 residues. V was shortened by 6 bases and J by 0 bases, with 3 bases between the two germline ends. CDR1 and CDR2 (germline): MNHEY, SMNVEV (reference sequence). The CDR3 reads CASRRSYNEQFF. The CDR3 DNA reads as TGTGCCAGCAGGCGCTCCTACAATGAGCAGTTCTTC.

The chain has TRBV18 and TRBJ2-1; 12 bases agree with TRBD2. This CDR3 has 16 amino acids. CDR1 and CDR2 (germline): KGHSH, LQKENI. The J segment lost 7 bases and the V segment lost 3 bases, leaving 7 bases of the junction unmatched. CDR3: CASSPRLAGAGNEQFF. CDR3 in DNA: TGTGCCAGCTCACCTCGACTAGCGGGAGCAGGGAATGAGCAGTTCTTC.

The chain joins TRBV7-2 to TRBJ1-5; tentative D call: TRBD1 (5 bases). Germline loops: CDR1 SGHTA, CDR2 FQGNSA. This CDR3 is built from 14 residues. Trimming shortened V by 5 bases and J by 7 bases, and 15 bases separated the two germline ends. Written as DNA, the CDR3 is TGTGCCAGCAGCCCCGTCGAGCAGGGACAGCCCCAGCATTTT. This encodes CASSPVEQGQPQHF.

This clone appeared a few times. CDR3: CASRAGGFAEQYF. In DNA, the CDR3 is TGTGCCAGCAGGGCGGGAGGGTTCGCCGAGCAGTACTTC. The rearrangement joins TRBV6-6 to TRBJ2-7, with TRBD2 matching over 9 bases. The germline V gene has CDR1 MNHNY and CDR2 SVGAGI (reference sequence). Germline trimming cut 6 bases from V and 6 bases from J; bases unmatched to any gene: 6. The length of the CDR3 is 13 residues.

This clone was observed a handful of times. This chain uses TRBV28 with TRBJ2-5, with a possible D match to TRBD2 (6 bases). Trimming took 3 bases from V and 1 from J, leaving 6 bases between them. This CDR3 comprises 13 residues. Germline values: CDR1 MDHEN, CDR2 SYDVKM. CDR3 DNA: TGTGCCAGCAGTTTTAGCGGCCAAGAGACCCAGTACTTC. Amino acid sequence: CASSFSGQETQYF.